The next 20 T cell receptor beta chains were all read from a single sample in a study of OX40 agonist ivuxolimab in advanced cancers. Generated by immunoSEQ multiplex PCR, the TCRdb table keeps only in-frame clones and is missing some. This table holds 15,000 to 20,000 clones, 74% found once. Here the sequenced sample was CD4+ or CD8+ T cells sorted from blood, taken in a trial of the OX40 agonist ivuxolimab. The receptors shown here come from an adult with an advanced solid tumor such as melanoma, head and neck, liver or kidney cancer.

The chain is built from TRBV25-1 and TRBJ2-7; tentative D call: TRBD1 (6 bases). Germline CDR1 and CDR2: MGHDK and SYGVNS. The CDR3 contains 15 residues. Between the trimmed V and J ends, which lost 7 bases and 7 bases, there was a span of 23 bases. The CDR3 region is CASNPSVDSVGEQYF. DNA of the CDR3: TGTGCCAGCAACCCTTCGGTGGACAGTGTTGGGGAGCAGTACTTC.

This rearrangement joins TRBV11-2 to TRBJ2-1; D unclear. Germline V CDR1 and CDR2: SGHAT, FQNNGV. V lost 0 bases and J 0 bases, leaving 9 bases between the germline ends. The CDR3 loop spans 16 amino acids. CDR3 DNA: TGTGCCAGCAGCTTAGACCACGGCAGCTCCTACAATGAGCAGTTCTTC. The encoded protein is CASSLDHGSSYNEQFF. Full variable domain (outside the CDR3, taken from reference TRBV11-2 and TRBJ2-1): EAGVAQSPRYKIIEKRQSVAFWCNPISGHATLYWYQQILGQGPKLLIQFQNNGVVDDSQLPKDRFSAERLKGVDSTLKIQPAKLEDSAVYLCASSLDHGSSYNEQFFGPGTRLTVL.

This clone appeared a single time. The chain couples TRBV5-6 to TRBJ2-7; D possibly uses TRBD1 or TRBD2 (5 bases each). V lost 4 bases and J lost 4, with 12 bases in between. The CDR3 consists of 13 residues. The germline V gene has CDR1 SGHDT and CDR2 YYEEEE. CDR3 sequence reads: CASSPTGRYEQYF. The CDR3 DNA is TGTGCCAGCAGCCCTACGGGGCGGTACGAGCAGTACTTC.

The chain has TRBV21-1 and TRBJ2-7; no check of the table's D call, TRBD2, against the DNA was made. TRBV21-1 counts as a pseudogene. The CDR3 is 20 amino acids. CDR3 sequence: CASSKMAGGQVKLLSYEQYF. As DNA, the CDR3 is TGTGCCAGCAGCAAAATGGCCGGCGGGCAGGTGAAGCTCTTGTCCTACGAGCAGTACTTC.

This clone was recorded a few times. This chain links TRBV4-1 with TRBJ1-4; possible D gene TRBD1, 6 bases. This CDR3 region has 18 residues. V lost 6 bases, J lost 0 bases, and 20 bases lay in between. The germline CDR1 and CDR2 sequences are MGHRA and YSYEKL. The CDR3 sequence is CASSYRDTMSATNEKLFF. The CDR3 DNA reads TGCGCCAGCAGTTACCGGGACACTATGTCCGCAACTAATGAAAAACTGTTTTTT.

J is TRBJ1-3 and V is TRBV6-5; D is undetermined. The CDR3 extends over 15 amino acids. V was clipped by 5 bases and J by 3 bases, with 14 bases between them. Germline V gene data show CDR1 as MNHEY and CDR2 as SVGAGI. The CDR3 DNA is TGTGCCAGCAGTCGTGGCGCCCAATTTGGAAACACCATATATTTT. This sequence encodes CASSRGAQFGNTIYF.

This clone was observed once. The V gene is TRBV28, the J gene TRBJ2-1, with D perhaps matching TRBD2 (6 bases). The V end was cut by 2 bases, the J end by 6 bases, with 14 bases between. The CDR3 is 15 residues long. CDR1 is MDHEN and CDR2 is SYDVKM in the germline V gene. DNA for the CDR3: TGTGCCAGCAGTTTAGCGCGGGAAGACATCAATGAGCAGTTCTTC. This gives the protein CASSLAREDINEQFF.

This chain links TRBV4-3 with TRBJ2-1, with TRBD2 identical over 7 bases. The CDR3 spans 16 residues. V shed 0 bases and J 3 bases; nucleotides not matched to a gene: 5. The germline V gene encodes CDR1 LGHNA and CDR2 YSLEER. The CDR3 reads CASSQDAGVYYNEQFF. The CDR3 coding sequence is TGCGCCAGCAGCCAAGATGCGGGGGTGTACTACAATGAGCAGTTCTTC.

The rearrangement joins TRBV27 to TRBJ2-2; D gene unclear. There are 14 residues in the CDR3. Germline V gives CDR1 MNHEY, CDR2 SMNVEV (reference sequence). Between the trimmed V and J ends, which lost 7 bases and 2 bases, there was a span of 11 bases. In nucleotides, the CDR3 is TGTGCCAGCACTCCCGCCCGAAACACCGGGGAGCTGTTTTTT. Its translation is CASTPARNTGELFF.

This clone came up a few times. This chain joins TRBV2 and TRBJ1-2; D is undetermined. The V gene lost 3 bases and the J gene lost 2 bases, with 4 bases spanning the gap. The germline V gene has CDR1 SNHLY and CDR2 FYNNEI. This CDR3 comprises 12 residues. CDR3: CASSEDNYGYTF. The CDR3 region has the DNA TGTGCCAGCAGTGAGGACAACTATGGCTACACCTTC.

This chain uses TRBV27 with TRBJ2-3, with D perhaps matching TRBD1 (6 bases). The V and J ends lost 0 bases and 2 bases respectively, with 12 bases between them. Germline V gene lookup returns CDR1 MNHEY and CDR2 SMNVEV (reference sequence). CDR3 size: 16 residues. The CDR3 DNA reads TGTGCCAGCAGTTTATCCGGTCAGGGGTTCACAGATACGCAGTATTTT. Translated, it gives CASSLSGQGFTDTQYF.

The J gene is TRBJ1-2, the V gene TRBV28; 10 bases fit TRBD1. Trimming removed 8 bases from V and 4 bases from J; junction bases left unmatched: 7. The CDR3 extends over 14 amino acids. Germline V lookup: CDR1 MDHEN, CDR2 SYDVKM. The CDR3 region is CASSQTGGFYGYTF. CDR3 bases: TGTGCCAGCTCGCAGACAGGGGGCTTCTATGGCTACACCTTC.

This chain connects TRBV9 to TRBJ2-7; tentative D call: TRBD2 (5 bases). The CDR3 loop spans 14 amino acids. CDR1 and CDR2 from the germline V gene are SGDLS and YYNGEE. V gave up 0 bases and J gave up 3 bases, with 10 bases separating them. The CDR3 coding sequence is TGTGCCAGCAGCGTAGTTCCTAGCAGCTACGAGCAGTACTTC. It yields the protein CASSVVPSSYEQYF.

The chain employs TRBV2 and TRBJ2-5, with 9 bases lining up with TRBD1. The CDR3 extends over 14 amino acids. Germline values: CDR1 SNHLY, CDR2 FYNNEI. Germline trimming cut 6 bases from V and 4 bases from J; bases unmatched to any gene: 6. The CDR3 nucleotides are TGTGCCAGCAGAAAACAGGGGGCCAGAGAGACCCAGTACTTC. This encodes CASRKQGARETQYF.

The chain combines TRBV5-4 with TRBJ2-7; 7 bases fit TRBD2. The CDR3 loop spans 15 amino acids. After removal of 3 bases from V and 5 bases from J, the junction contained 11 bases not matched to a gene. Germline V gene data show CDR1 as SGHNT and CDR2 as YYREEE (reference sequence). The CDR3 DNA follows: TGTGCCAGCAGCTCCCCTGGGGGAGGGCGTAACGAGCAGTACTTC. Translating it yields CASSSPGGGRNEQYF.

The chain carries TRBV9 and TRBJ2-7; D is unresolved. V dropped 0 bases and J dropped 3 bases, with 7 bases sitting between them. Germline V CDR1 and CDR2: SGDLS, YYNGEE. CDR3 size: 13 residues. The CDR3 reads CASSVGQHYEQYF. CDR3 sequence (DNA): TGTGCCAGCAGCGTAGGGCAGCACTACGAGCAGTACTTC.

There are a few counts of this clone. The chain uses TRBV2 and TRBJ2-5, with 8 bases fitting TRBD2. Trimming took 6 bases from V and 5 from J; bases not matched to a gene: 11. The V gene's germline CDR1 is SNHLY and CDR2 FYNNEI. This CDR3 is built from 15 residues. CDR3 nucleotide sequence: TGTGCCAGCAGGGAACTAGCGGAGGAGGGGGAGACCCAGTACTTC. Translating it yields CASRELAEEGETQYF.

This chain links TRBV5-1 with TRBJ2-3; possible D gene TRBD1, 6 bases. The length of the CDR3 is 13 residues. With 1 base removed from V and 3 bases from J, the gap between germline ends came to 6 bases. Germline V gene lookup returns CDR1 SGHRS and CDR2 YFSETQ. CDR3 sequence reads: CASSLTGTDTQYF. CDR3 sequence (DNA): TGCGCCAGCAGCTTGACAGGGACAGATACGCAGTATTTT.

This clone was observed a handful of times. The J gene is TRBJ2-7, the V gene TRBV6-5; 7 bases map to TRBD2. This CDR3 contains 12 residues. The ends lost 8 bases at V and 1 base at J; junction bases unmatched: 2. CDR1 and CDR2 from the germline V gene are MNHEY and SVGAGI. The CDR3 protein is CASGGESYEQYF. The CDR3 DNA sequence: TGTGCCAGCGGGGGGGAGTCCTACGAGCAGTACTTC.

The chain employs TRBV4-3 and TRBJ2-3; 10 bases are shared with TRBD2. There are 16 residues in the CDR3. The junction had 5 bases not matched to a gene; V was cut back by 0 bases and J by 5 bases. The germline gives CDR1 LGHNA, CDR2 YSLEER. This chain's CDR3 is CASSQDFSGGGDTQYF. CDR3 in DNA: TGCGCCAGCAGCCAAGATTTCAGCGGGGGGGGAGATACGCAGTATTTT.